This T cell receptor (beta chain) was profiled in a study of blood T cell repertoires in COVID-19. In the study overall: Nucleic acid was either cDNA or gDNA, and it came from T cells, B-cell-depleted T cells, or PBMCs.

Per the study methods: Reference gene primer amplification gave estimated nucleated cell counts. Repertoires were generated with immunoSEQ multiplex PCR, while TCRdb's copy carries only in-frame clones and drops some. V, J and clone size were drawn from that table, and D and trimming were deduced from the DNA. Of about 76,000 clones listed, roughly 84% are singletons. The CDR3 sequence is 15 residues long. Germline V CDR1 and CDR2: LNHNV, YYDKDF (reference sequence). The V gene lost 0 bases and the J gene lost 1 base, with 9 bases spanning the gap. Patients from Seattle were sampled longitudinally, starting during active infection. This clone was recorded only once.

This receptor was taken from a man in his 60s with COVID-19, enrolled during active disease. Sequencing was done on a sample of peripheral blood. V is TRBV15 and J is TRBJ2-5; D perhaps matches TRBD1 (6 bases). The DNA of the CDR3 is TGTGCCACCAGCAGAGATAGGGGGATCCAAGAGACCCAGTACTTC. Translation: CATSRDRGIQETQYF.